This TCR beta chain was recovered during a study of blood T cell repertoires in COVID-19. Between the trimmed V and J ends, which lost 6 bases and 9 bases, there was a span of 17 bases. Germline assignment: CDR1 KGHSH and CDR2 LQKENI. CDR3 length: 13 amino acids. This table comes from immunoSEQ multiplex PCR, and its TCRdb copy is limited to in-frame clones, with some not included. This sample carries about 23,000 clones, over 85% of them seen once, and the ten largest clones take 6% to 6.5%. The TCR originated in an elderly woman with active COVID-19. The rearrangement links TRBV18 to TRBJ1-2; D is unresolved. Sequencing input: peripheral blood. This CDR3 is CASSQSNGESYTF. The CDR3 region has the DNA TGTGCCAGCTCTCAATCGAATGGGGAGAGCTACACCTTC. Variable domain in full (rest from reference TRBV18 and TRBJ1-2): NAGVMQNPRHLVRRRGQEARLRCSPMKGHSHVYWYRQLPEEGLKFMVYLQKENIIDESGMPKERFSAEFPKEGPSILRIQQVVRGDSAAYFCASSQSNGESYTFGSGTRLTVV.